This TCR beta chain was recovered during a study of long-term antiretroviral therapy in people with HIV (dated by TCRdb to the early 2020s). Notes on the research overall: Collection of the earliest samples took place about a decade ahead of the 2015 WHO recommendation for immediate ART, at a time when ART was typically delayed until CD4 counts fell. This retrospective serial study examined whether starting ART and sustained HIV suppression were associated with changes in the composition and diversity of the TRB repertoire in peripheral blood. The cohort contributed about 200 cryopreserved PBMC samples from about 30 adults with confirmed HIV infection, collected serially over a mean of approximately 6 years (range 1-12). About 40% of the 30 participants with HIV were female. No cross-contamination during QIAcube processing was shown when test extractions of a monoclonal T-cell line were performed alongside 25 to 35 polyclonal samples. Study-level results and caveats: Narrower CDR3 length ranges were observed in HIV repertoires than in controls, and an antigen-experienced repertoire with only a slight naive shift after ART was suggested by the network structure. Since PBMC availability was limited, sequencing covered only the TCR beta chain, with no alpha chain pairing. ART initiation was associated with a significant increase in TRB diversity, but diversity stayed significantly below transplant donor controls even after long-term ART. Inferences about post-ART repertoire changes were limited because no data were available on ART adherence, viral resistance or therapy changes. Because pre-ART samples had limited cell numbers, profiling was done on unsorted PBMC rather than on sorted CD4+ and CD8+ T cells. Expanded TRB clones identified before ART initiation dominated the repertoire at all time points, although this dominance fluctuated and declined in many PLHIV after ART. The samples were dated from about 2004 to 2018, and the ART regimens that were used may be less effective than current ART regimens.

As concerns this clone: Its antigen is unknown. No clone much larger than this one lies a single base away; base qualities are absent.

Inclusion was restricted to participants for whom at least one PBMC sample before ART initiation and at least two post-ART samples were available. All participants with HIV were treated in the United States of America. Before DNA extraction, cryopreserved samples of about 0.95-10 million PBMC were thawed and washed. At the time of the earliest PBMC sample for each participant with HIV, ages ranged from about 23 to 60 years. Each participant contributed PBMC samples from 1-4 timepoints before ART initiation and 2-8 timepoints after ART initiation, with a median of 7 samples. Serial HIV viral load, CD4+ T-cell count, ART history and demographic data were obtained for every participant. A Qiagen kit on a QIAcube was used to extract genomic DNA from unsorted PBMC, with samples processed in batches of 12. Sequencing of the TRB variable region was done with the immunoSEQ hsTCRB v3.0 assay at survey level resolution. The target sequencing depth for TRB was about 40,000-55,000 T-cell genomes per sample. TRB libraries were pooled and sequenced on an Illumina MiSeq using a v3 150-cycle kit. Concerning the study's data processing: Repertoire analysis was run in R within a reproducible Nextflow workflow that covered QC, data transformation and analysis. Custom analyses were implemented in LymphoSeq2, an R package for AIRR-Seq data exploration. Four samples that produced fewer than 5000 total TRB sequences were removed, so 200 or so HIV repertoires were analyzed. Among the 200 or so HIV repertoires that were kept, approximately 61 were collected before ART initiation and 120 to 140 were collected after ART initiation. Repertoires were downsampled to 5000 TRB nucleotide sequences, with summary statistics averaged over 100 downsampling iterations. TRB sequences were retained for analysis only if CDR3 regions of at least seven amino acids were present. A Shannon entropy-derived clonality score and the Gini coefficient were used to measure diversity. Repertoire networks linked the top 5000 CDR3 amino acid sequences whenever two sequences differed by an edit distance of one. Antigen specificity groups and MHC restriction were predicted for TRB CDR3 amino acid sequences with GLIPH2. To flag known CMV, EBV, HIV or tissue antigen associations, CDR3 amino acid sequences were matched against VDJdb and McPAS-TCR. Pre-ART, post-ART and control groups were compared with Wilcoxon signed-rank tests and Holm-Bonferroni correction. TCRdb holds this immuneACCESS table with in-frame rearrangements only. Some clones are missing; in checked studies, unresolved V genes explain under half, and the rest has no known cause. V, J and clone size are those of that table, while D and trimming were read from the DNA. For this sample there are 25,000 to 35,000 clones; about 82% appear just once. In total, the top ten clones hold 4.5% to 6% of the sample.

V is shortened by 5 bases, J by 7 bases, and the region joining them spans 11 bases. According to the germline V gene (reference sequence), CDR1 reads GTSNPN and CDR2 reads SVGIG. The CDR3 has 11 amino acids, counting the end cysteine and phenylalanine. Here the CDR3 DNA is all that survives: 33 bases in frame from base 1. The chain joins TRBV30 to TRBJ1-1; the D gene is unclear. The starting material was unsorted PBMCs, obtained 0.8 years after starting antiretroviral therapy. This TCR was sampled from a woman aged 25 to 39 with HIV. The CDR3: CAWDMDGEAFF. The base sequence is TGTGCCTGGGATATGGACGGTGAAGCTTTCTTT.